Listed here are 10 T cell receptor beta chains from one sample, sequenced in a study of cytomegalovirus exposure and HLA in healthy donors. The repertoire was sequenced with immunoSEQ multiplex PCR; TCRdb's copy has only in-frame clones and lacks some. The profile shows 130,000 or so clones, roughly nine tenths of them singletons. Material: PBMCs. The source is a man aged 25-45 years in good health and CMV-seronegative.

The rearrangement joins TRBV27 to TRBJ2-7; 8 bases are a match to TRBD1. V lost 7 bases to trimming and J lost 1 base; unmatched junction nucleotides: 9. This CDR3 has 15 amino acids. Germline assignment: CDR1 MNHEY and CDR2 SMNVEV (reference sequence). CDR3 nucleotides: TGTGCCAGCAAAACCACCGGGACAGGATCCTACGAGCAGTACTTC. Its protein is CASKTTGTGSYEQYF.

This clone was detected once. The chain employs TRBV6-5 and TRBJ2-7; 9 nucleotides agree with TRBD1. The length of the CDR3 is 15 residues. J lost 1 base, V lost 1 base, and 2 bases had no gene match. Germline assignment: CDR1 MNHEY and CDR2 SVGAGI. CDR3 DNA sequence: TGTGCCAGCAGTTACTGGGACAGGGAATCCTACGAGCAGTACTTC. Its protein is CASSYWDRESYEQYF.

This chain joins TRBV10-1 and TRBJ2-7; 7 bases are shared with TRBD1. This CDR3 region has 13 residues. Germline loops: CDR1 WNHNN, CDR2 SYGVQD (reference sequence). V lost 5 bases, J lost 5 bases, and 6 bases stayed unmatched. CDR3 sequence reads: CASSRQGSDEQYF. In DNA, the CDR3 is TGCGCCAGCAGTCGACAGGGTTCCGACGAGCAGTACTTC.

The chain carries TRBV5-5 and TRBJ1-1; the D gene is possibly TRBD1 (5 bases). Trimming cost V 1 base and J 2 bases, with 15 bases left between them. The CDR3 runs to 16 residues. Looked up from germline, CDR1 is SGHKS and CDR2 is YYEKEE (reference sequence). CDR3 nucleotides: TGTGCCAGCAGCTTGCCGACAGACTTGTTAAACACTGAAGCTTTCTTT. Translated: CASSLPTDLLNTEAFF.

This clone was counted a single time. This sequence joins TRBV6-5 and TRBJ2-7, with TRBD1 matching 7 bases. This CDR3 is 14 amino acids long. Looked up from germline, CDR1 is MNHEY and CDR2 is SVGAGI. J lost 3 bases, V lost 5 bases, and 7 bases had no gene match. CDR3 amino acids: CASSPTGSGYEQYF. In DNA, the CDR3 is TGTGCCAGCAGTCCGACAGGGTCAGGCTACGAGCAGTACTTC.

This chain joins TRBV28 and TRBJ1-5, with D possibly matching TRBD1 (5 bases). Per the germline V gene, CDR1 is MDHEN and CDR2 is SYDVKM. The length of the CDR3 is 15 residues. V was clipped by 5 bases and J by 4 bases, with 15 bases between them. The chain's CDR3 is CASSSQGTGNQPQHF. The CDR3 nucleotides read TGTGCCAGCAGTAGTCAGGGTACGGGTAATCAGCCCCAGCATTTT.

The CDR3 is CASSGRGTSSGNTIYF. CDR3 nucleotide sequence: TGTGCCAGCAGTGGGCGGGGTACCTCCTCTGGAAACACCATATATTTT. V is TRBV6-1 and J is TRBJ1-3; no definite D call. CDR3 length: 16 residues. The V end was cut by 4 bases, the J end by 0 bases, with 13 bases between. Per germline, CDR1 MNHNS and CDR2 SASEGT.

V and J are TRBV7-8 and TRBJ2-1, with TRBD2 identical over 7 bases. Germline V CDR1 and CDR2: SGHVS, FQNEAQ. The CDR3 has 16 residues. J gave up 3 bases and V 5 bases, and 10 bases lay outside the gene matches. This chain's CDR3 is CASSPPTPGGYNEQFF. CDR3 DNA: TGTGCCAGCAGCCCGCCTACTCCGGGGGGCTACAATGAGCAGTTCTTC.

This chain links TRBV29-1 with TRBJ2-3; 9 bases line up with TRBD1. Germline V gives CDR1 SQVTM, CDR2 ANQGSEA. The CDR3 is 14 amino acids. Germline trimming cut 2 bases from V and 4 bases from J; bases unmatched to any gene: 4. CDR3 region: CSVESDRGSDTQYF. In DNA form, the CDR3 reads TGCAGCGTTGAATCGGACAGGGGCTCAGATACGCAGTATTTT.

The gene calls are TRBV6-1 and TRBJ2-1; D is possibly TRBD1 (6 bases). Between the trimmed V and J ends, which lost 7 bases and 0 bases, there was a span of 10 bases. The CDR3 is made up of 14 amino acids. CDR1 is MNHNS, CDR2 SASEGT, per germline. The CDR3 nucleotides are TGTGCCAGCATGCGAGGGGGCTCCTACAATGAGCAGTTCTTC. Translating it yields CASMRGGSYNEQFF.